Sequencing of this T cell receptor (beta chain) was carried out in a study of sequential checkpoint blockade in melanoma. Sequenced by immunoSEQ multiplex PCR; TCRdb stores in-frame clones only, minus some. The sample lists about 3,800 clones, approximately 25% occurring once. Noted treatment: randomized to nivolumab then ipilimumab (arm A) or the reverse (arm B). Germline V CDR1 and CDR2: LGHNT, FRNRAP. CDR3 length equals 14 residues. V was trimmed by 3 bases and J by 0 bases, leaving 9 bases between them. The chain uses TRBV12-5 and TRBJ2-7; D is perhaps TRBD1 (5 bases). The specimen was tumor tissue (inferred from file names), collected from a patient given nivolumab and ipilimumab in sequence. The clonotype originates from a human donor with melanoma. CDR3: CASGFADSSYEQYF. The CDR3 bases are TGTGCTAGTGGTTTTGCAGACAGCTCCTACGAGCAGTACTTC.